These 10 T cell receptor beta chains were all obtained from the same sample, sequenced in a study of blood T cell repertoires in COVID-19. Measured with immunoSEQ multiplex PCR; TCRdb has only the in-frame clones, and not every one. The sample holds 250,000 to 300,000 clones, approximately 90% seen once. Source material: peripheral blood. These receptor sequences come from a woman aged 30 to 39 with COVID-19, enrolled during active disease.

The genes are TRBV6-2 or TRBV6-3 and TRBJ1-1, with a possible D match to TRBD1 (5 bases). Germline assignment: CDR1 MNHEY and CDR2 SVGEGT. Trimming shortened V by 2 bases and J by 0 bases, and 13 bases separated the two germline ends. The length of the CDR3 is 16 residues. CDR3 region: CASSYAGGVMNTEAFF. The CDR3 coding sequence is TGTGCCAGCAGTTACGCGGGGGGTGTTATGAACACTGAAGCTTTCTTT.

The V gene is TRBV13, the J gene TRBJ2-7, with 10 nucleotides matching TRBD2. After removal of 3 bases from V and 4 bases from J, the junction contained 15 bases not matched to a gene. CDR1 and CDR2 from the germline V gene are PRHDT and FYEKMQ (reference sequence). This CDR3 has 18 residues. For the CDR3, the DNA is TGTGCCAGCAGCTTCTGGTCGTCTCTAGCGGGGGTGAATTACGAGCAGTACTTC. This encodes CASSFWSSLAGVNYEQYF.

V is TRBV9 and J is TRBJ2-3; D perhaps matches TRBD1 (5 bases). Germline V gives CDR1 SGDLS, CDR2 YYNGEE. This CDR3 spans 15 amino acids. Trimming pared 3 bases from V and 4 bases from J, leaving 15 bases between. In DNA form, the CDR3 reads TGTGCCAGCAGCGCCCCCAGGGTTCCCCCAGATACGCAGTATTTT. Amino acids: CASSAPRVPPDTQYF.

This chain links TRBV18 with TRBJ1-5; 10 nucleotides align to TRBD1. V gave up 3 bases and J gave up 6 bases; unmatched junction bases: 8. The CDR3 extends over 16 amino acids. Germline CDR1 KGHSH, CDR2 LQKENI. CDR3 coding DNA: TGTGCCAGCTCACCTTCCGGGACAGGGGCGGGTCAGCCCCAGCATTTT. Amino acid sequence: CASSPSGTGAGQPQHF.

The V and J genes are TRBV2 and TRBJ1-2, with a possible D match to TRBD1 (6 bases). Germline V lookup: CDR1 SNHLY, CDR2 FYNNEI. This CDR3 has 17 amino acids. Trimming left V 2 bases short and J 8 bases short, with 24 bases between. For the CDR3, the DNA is TGTGCCAGCAGTGAATTGGGCGGGGGCCCTCAAGACCGCGGCTACACCTTC. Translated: CASSELGGGPQDRGYTF.

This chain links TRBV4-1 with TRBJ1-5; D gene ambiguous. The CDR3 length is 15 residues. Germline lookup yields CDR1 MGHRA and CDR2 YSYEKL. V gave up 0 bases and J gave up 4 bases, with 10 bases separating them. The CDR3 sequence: CASSQEWLSNQPQHF. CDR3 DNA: TGCGCCAGCAGCCAAGAGTGGCTGTCGAATCAGCCCCAGCATTTT.

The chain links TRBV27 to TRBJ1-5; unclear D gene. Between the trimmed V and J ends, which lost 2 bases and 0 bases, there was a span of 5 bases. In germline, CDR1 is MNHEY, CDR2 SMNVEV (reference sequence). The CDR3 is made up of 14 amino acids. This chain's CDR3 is CASSLEPSNQPQHF. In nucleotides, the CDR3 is TGTGCCAGCAGTTTAGAGCCTAGCAATCAGCCCCAGCATTTT.

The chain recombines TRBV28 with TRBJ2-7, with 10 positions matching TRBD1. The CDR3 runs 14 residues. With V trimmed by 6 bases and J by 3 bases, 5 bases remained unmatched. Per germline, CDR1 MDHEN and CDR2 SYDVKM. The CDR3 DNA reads TGTGCCAGCAGCCTCCGGACAGGGGGCTACGAGCAGTACTTC. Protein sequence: CASSLRTGGYEQYF.

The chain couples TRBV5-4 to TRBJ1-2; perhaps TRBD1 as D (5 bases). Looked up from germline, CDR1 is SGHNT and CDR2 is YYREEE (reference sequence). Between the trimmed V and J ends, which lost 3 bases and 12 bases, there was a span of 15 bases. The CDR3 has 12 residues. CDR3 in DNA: TGTGCCAGCAGCTCGGGGGAAAAGATAAACACCTTC. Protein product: CASSSGEKINTF.

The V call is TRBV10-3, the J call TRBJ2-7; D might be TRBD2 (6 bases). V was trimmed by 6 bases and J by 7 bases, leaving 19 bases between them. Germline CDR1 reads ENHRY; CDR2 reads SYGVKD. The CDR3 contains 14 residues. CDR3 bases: TGTGCCATCAGGGAGGACCGGGTGGGGGGTGAGCAGTACTTC. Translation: CAIREDRVGGEQYF.